Each of the 30 T cell receptor beta chains below was sequenced from the same sample in a study of beta chain features in type 1 diabetes. Reverse transcribing all isolated RNA meant expressed TCRB transcripts were sequenced. Profiled with immunoSEQ multiplex PCR; TCRdb holds only in-frame clones, not every one. The sample has under 250,000 clones; 11% to 15% are singletons. The sequencing sample was made of naive CD4+ T cells from blood. Receptor source: a woman in her thirties or forties in good health.

The rearrangement joins TRBV2 to TRBJ1-2; 8 nucleotides agree with TRBD1. V gave up 6 bases and J gave up 4 bases; unmatched junction bases: 10. Germline values: CDR1 SNHLY, CDR2 FYNNEI. This CDR3 has 15 amino acids. CDR3 loop: CASRRLTGAPYGYTF. DNA of the CDR3: TGTGCCAGCAGAAGATTGACAGGGGCCCCCTATGGCTACACCTTC.

Note on this clone: The germline gene is not matched at one end of the junction; a read error may be the cause. V and J are TRBV7-7 and TRBJ1-1, with 9 bases aligning to TRBD1. CDR3 length: 16 amino acids. Germline assignment: CDR1 SSHAT and CDR2 FNYEAQ (reference sequence). CDR3 DNA sequence: TGTGCTAGCAGCCTTACCGGGACAGGGTTGAACACTGAAGCTTTCTTT. Amino acid sequence: CASSLTGTGLNTEAFF.

The V and J genes are TRBV10-3 and TRBJ1-1, with 7 bases matching TRBD1. This CDR3 comprises 14 residues. V shed 3 bases, J shed 8 bases, and the junction held 9 bases outside the gene matches. Germline values: CDR1 ENHRY, CDR2 SYGVKD. This chain's CDR3 is CAISETGAISEAFF. DNA for the CDR3: TGTGCCATCAGTGAAACAGGGGCTATTTCGGAAGCTTTCTTT.

The chain couples TRBV5-1 to TRBJ2-5; D ambiguous. The germline gives CDR1 SGHRS, CDR2 YFSETQ. The CDR3 spans 14 residues. Trimming stripped 4 bases from V and 1 base from J, with 11 bases between. The CDR3 protein is CASSARSGQETQYF. The DNA of the CDR3 is TGCGCCAGCAGCGCCCGATCGGGCCAAGAGACCCAGTACTTC.

In its sample, this clone was seen many times. The CDR3 nucleotides are TGCGCCAGCAGCCAAGAGGGGCCAGGGGAGCAGTTCTTC. Translation: CASSQEGPGEQFF. The gene calls are TRBV4-3 and TRBJ2-1; D may be TRBD1 (5 bases). The ends were cut back, 0 bases at V and 10 bases at J, with 10 bases in the middle. In germline, CDR1 is LGHNA, CDR2 YSLEER. The CDR3 loop spans 13 amino acids.

This clone was found a few times. The chain joins TRBV10-3 to TRBJ2-7; the match to TRBD1 covers 8 bases. This CDR3 has 13 residues. Per germline, CDR1 ENHRY and CDR2 SYGVKD. The J segment lost 4 bases and the V segment lost 8 bases, leaving 7 bases of the junction unmatched. The CDR3 loop reads CAILGQGEYEQYF. The CDR3 nucleotides are TGTGCCATCCTTGGACAGGGTGAATACGAGCAGTACTTC.

V gene TRBV6-6 combines with J gene TRBJ1-2, with 8 bases lining up with TRBD1. This CDR3 spans 14 amino acids. CDR1 MNHNY and CDR2 SVGAGI come from the germline V gene (reference sequence). Trimming cost V 6 bases and J 8 bases; bases outside gene matches: 11. The CDR3 spells CASSLLTGAGGYTF. CDR3 DNA: TGTGCCAGCAGCTTACTGACAGGGGCAGGGGGCTACACCTTC.

In its sample, this clone was seen a few times. The V and J genes are TRBV2 and TRBJ2-3; 12 nucleotides line up with TRBD2. J was trimmed by 6 bases and V by 8 bases; bases with no gene match: 9. In germline, CDR1 is SNHLY, CDR2 FYNNEI. This CDR3 contains 15 residues. DNA of the CDR3: TGTGCCAGCTACGGGCTAGCGGGGGGGCCTGATACGCAGTATTTT. It encodes CASYGLAGGPDTQYF.

In this sample, this clone turned up a few times. The V call is TRBV29-1, the J call TRBJ1-1, with D possibly matching TRBD1 (5 bases). Germline loops: CDR1 SQVTM, CDR2 ANQGSEA. V lost 1 base and J lost 4, with 16 bases in between. The CDR3 extends over 15 amino acids. The DNA for the CDR3 is TGCAGCGTTGAAGTGGTAGGGGTGAGAAGCACTGAAGCTTTCTTT. Encoded protein: CSVEVVGVRSTEAFF.

This clone turned up a few times. The chain employs TRBV11-2 and TRBJ2-5; TRBD2 aligns across 9 bases. Germline V gene lookup returns CDR1 SGHAT and CDR2 FQNNGV. CDR3 length: 16 amino acids. The junction had 14 bases not matched to a gene; V was cut back by 5 bases and J by 7 bases. Here the CDR3 DNA reads TGTGCCAGCAGCCTGGCGGGGGGGGCCCTAAAGAGGACCCAGTACTTC. Translating it yields CASSLAGGALKRTQYF.

The rearrangement uses TRBV29-1 and TRBJ1-2; D perhaps matches TRBD1 (6 bases). Germline CDR1 reads SQVTM; CDR2 reads ANQGSEA. Trimming left V 7 bases short and J 3 bases short, with 15 bases between. The CDR3 has 13 amino acids. CDR3 in DNA: TGCAGCGCCTACCAGGGGATGGACTATGGCTACACCTTC. Translation gives CSAYQGMDYGYTF.

The sample holds a few counts of this clone. The J gene is TRBJ1-2, the V gene TRBV4-2; the match to TRBD1 covers 9 bases. Germline trimming cut 0 bases from V and 7 bases from J; bases unmatched to any gene: 6. CDR3 length: 15 residues. Germline values: CDR1 LGHNA, CDR2 YNFKEQ. This chain's CDR3 is CASSQESDRGPGYTF. Here the CDR3 DNA reads TGTGCCAGCAGCCAAGAATCGGACAGGGGACCTGGCTACACCTTC.

The rearrangement joins TRBV5-1 to TRBJ2-6, with TRBD2 matching 9 bases. V lost 0 bases to trimming and J lost 0 bases; unmatched junction nucleotides: 7. The CDR3 consists of 19 residues. The germline V gene encodes CDR1 SGHRS and CDR2 YFSETQ. The DNA of the CDR3 is TGCGCCAGCAGCTTGGGACTAGCGGCCTATTACTCTGGGGCCAACGTCCTGACTTTC. Its protein product is CASSLGLAAYYSGANVLTF.

This clone came up a few times. The V and J genes are TRBV27 and TRBJ2-7; TRBD2 matches at 8 bases. V lost 3 bases, J lost 0 bases, and 7 bases stayed unmatched. The CDR3 extends over 16 amino acids. Per the germline V gene, CDR1 is MNHEY and CDR2 is SMNVEV (reference sequence). The CDR3 sequence is CASSFVAGITSYEQYF. CDR3 nucleotide sequence: TGTGCCAGCAGTTTCGTAGCGGGGATTACCTCCTACGAGCAGTACTTC.

V is TRBV18 and J is TRBJ2-7, with 9 positions matching TRBD1. This CDR3 region has 17 residues. V shed 1 base, J shed 5 bases, and the junction held 12 bases outside the gene matches. Germline CDR1 KGHSH, CDR2 LQKENI. For the CDR3, the DNA is TGTGCCAGCTCACCACTTGTCCCACAGGGGGCTAACAACGAGCAGTACTTC. Translating gives CASSPLVPQGANNEQYF. The entire variable domain, with the rest obtained from reference TRBV18 and TRBJ2-7, is as follows: NAGVMQNPRHLVRRRGQEARLRCSPMKGHSHVYWYRQLPEEGLKFMVYLQKENIIDESGMPKERFSAEFPKEGPSILRIQQVVRGDSAAYFCASSPLVPQGANNEQYFGPGTRLTVT.

The chain couples TRBV6-5 to TRBJ2-1; 8 bases map to TRBD2. The CDR3 sequence is 15 residues long. The germline gives CDR1 MNHEY, CDR2 SVGAGI. V lost 5 bases, J lost 4 bases, and 7 bases stayed unmatched. CDR3: CASSRGSSGYNEQFF. CDR3 nucleotide sequence: TGTGCCAGCAGTCGTGGTTCTAGCGGGTACAATGAGCAGTTCTTC.

This clone showed up just a few times. The chain employs TRBV5-6 and TRBJ2-7; D perhaps matches TRBD2 (6 bases). The CDR3 sequence is 15 residues long. V was clipped by 5 bases and J by 3 bases, with 18 bases between them. Germline lookup yields CDR1 SGHDT and CDR2 YYEEEE. This chain's CDR3 is CASRKIGGMIYEQYF. The CDR3 DNA reads TGTGCCAGCAGGAAGATTGGGGGGATGATCTACGAGCAGTACTTC.

This clone has a single count. This rearrangement joins TRBV19 to TRBJ1-2; D uncertain. Germline-derived CDR1 and CDR2 are LNHDA and SQIVND (reference sequence). The CDR3 has 12 amino acids. V dropped 4 bases and J dropped 3 bases, with 6 bases sitting between them. This chain's CDR3 is CASSKLDYGYTF. The CDR3 nucleotides are TGTGCCAGTAGTAAATTAGACTATGGCTACACCTTC.

The CDR3 DNA is TGTGCCAGCAGCAGGGACGGGGGCTACGAGCAGTACTTC. Translation gives CASSRDGGYEQYF. J is TRBJ2-7 and V is TRBV27; D perhaps matches TRBD2 (6 bases). The V and J ends lost 6 bases and 3 bases respectively, with 12 bases between them. This CDR3 region has 13 residues. Germline CDR1 and CDR2: MNHEY and SMNVEV (reference sequence).

The sample holds many counts of this clone. This chain connects TRBV29-1 to TRBJ1-5; D is unresolved. Germline assignment: CDR1 SQVTM and CDR2 ANQGSEA. The CDR3 spans 12 residues. V was shortened by 5 bases and J by 7 bases, with 12 bases between the two germline ends. The CDR3 DNA sequence: TGCAGCGTTAGCGGTTTTGGGCAGCCCCAGCATTTT. As protein: CSVSGFGQPQHF.

This clone was observed a handful of times. The V and J genes are TRBV5-1 and TRBJ2-2, with 7 nucleotides matching TRBD1. The CDR3 has 15 amino acids. Germline CDR1 is SGHRS and CDR2 is YFSETQ. The V segment lost 1 base and the J segment 1 base; nucleotides outside the gene matches: 1. DNA for the CDR3: TGCGCCAGCAGCTTGACAGGGGTGAACACCGGGGAGCTGTTTTTT. Translation: CASSLTGVNTGELFF.

The rearrangement joins TRBV19 to TRBJ2-7, with 12 bases identical to TRBD2. J lost 1 base, V lost 4 bases, and 2 bases had no gene match. There are 15 residues in the CDR3. Per the germline V gene, CDR1 is LNHDA and CDR2 is SQIVND (reference sequence). The CDR3 loop is CASSKLAGGSYEQYF. CDR3 bases: TGTGCCAGTAGTAAACTAGCGGGGGGTTCCTACGAGCAGTACTTC. The full variable domain, rest sourced from reference TRBV19 and TRBJ2-7, is DGGITQSPKYLFRKEGQNVTLSCEQNLNHDAMYWYRQDPGQGLRLIYYSQIVNDFQKGDIAEGYSVSREKKESFPLTVTSAQKNPTAFYLCASSKLAGGSYEQYFGPGTRLTVT.

This chain connects TRBV5-1 to TRBJ1-1, with unresolved D. V was trimmed by 1 base and J by 3 bases, leaving 7 bases between them. CDR1 SGHRS and CDR2 YFSETQ come from the germline V gene. There are 13 residues in the CDR3. CDR3 sequence: CASSLPRDTEAFF. For the CDR3, the DNA is TGCGCCAGCAGCTTGCCGAGGGACACTGAAGCTTTCTTT.

The chain recombines TRBV7-9 with TRBJ2-2, with a weak D call TRBD1 (6 bases). CDR3 length equals 12 residues. With 5 bases removed from V and 9 bases from J, the gap between germline ends came to 10 bases. Per the germline V gene, CDR1 is SEHNR and CDR2 is FQNEAQ (reference sequence). The CDR3 nucleotides read TGTGCCAGCAGCCCCGGACAGAGGGAGCTGTTTTTT. Translated, it gives CASSPGQRELFF.

This clone was recorded a few times. The chain uses TRBV6-1 and TRBJ2-1; D might be TRBD1 (6 bases). V lost 11 bases, J lost 5 bases, and 16 bases lay in between. The V gene's germline CDR1 is MNHNS and CDR2 SASEGT. This CDR3 region has 13 residues. CDR3 residues: CAARGGGHNEQFF. The CDR3 DNA follows: TGTGCCGCCCGTGGGGGCGGACACAATGAGCAGTTCTTC.

The gene calls are TRBV12-5 and TRBJ1-2; 8 bases line up with TRBD1. Losses at the gene ends were 7 bases for V and 7 bases for J; bases not matched to a gene: 8. Germline V gene lookup returns CDR1 LGHNT and CDR2 FRNRAP. The CDR3 length is 13 residues. The CDR3 region has the DNA TGTGCTAGTGATAGACAGGGGCCGCCTGGCTACACCTTC. Its translation: CASDRQGPPGYTF.

This clone appeared a few times. The CDR3 DNA sequence: TGTGCCAGCAGCGTAGGGCGAGCGGGGGGGAGATACAATGAGCAGTTCTTC. Protein: CASSVGRAGGRYNEQFF. This chain uses TRBV9 with TRBJ2-1, with TRBD2 matching 10 bases. Germline V gene lookup returns CDR1 SGDLS and CDR2 YYNGEE. The length of the CDR3 is 17 residues. V lost 0 bases and J lost 4; bases outside the gene matches: 7. Based on the CDR3 plus reference TRBV9 and TRBJ2-1, the full variable domain is DSGVTQTPKHLITATGQRVTLRCSPRSGDLSVYWYQQSLDQGLQFLIQYYNGEERAKGNILERFSAQQFPDLHSELNLSSLELGDSALYFCASSVGRAGGRYNEQFFGPGTRLTVL.

This clone turned up a few times. This sequence joins TRBV11-2 and TRBJ2-7; D is unresolved. This CDR3 is 11 amino acids long. The germline V gene encodes CDR1 SGHAT and CDR2 FQNNGV. The V gene lost 4 bases and the J gene lost 3 bases, with 4 bases spanning the gap. Here the CDR3 reads CASSSFYEQYF. The CDR3 DNA is TGTGCCAGCAGCTCTTTCTACGAGCAGTACTTC.

The CDR3 here is CASSQVQGPSHQPQHF. The CDR3 DNA is TGCGCCAGCAGCCAAGTCCAGGGTCCATCCCATCAGCCCCAGCATTTT. This chain links TRBV4-1 with TRBJ1-5; D may be TRBD1 (5 bases). The CDR3 totals 16 residues. V lost 1 base and J 5 bases, leaving 15 bases between the germline ends. Germline V gene lookup returns CDR1 MGHRA and CDR2 YSYEKL.

The chain recombines TRBV9 with TRBJ2-7; 9 positions agree with TRBD2. Germline CDR1 is SGDLS and CDR2 is YYNGEE. The CDR3 is 15 amino acids. The V and J ends lost 3 bases and 6 bases, in that order; junction bases with no gene match: 10. The chain's CDR3 is CASSDQAGGLREQYF. For the CDR3, the DNA is TGTGCCAGCAGCGATCAAGCGGGGGGTCTTCGCGAGCAGTACTTC.